The rows below give T cell receptor beta chains drawn from one sample of a study of cytomegalovirus exposure and HLA in healthy donors. The repertoire was sequenced with immunoSEQ multiplex PCR; TCRdb's copy has only in-frame clones and lacks some. This table has some 80,000 clones, around 96% appearing once. Material: PBMCs. These receptors were collected from a woman younger than 35 in good health and CMV-seronegative. Both conserved end residues are part of each CDR3. The D gene is left open where the match is weak. Clone sizes are given selectively: once, few, many, or a class where the clone is expanded.

CDR3 DNA | CDR3 protein | J gene | clone size | V gene | D gene
TGTGCCAGCAGCCTCGAGACAGACAATAATGAGCAGTTCTTC | CASSLETDNNEQFF | TRBJ2-1 | . | TRBV7-6 | .
TGCAGCGTCGAAACAGGGTCTGGAAACACCATATATTTT | CSVETGSGNTIYF | TRBJ1-3 | . | TRBV29-1 | .
TGTGCCAGCTCATATACTCCGAACACCGGGGAGCTGTTTTTT | CASSYTPNTGELFF | TRBJ2-2 | . | TRBV18 | .
TGCGCCAGCAGCCGGCCCGGGGATAAAGCTTTCTTT | CASSRPGDKAFF | TRBJ1-1 | . | TRBV4-1 | .
TGTGCCAGCTCACCAATGTCCCGGGGGGGACACCTGAACACTGAAGCTTTCTTT | CASSPMSRGGHLNTEAFF | TRBJ1-1 | . | TRBV18 | .
TGTGCCAGCAGTGCGCAAAGACTAGCGGGAGATCGCAATGAGCAGTTCTTC | CASSAQRLAGDRNEQFF | TRBJ2-1 | . | TRBV9 | TRBD2
TGCGCCAGCAGCCCGACAGGGGATCAGCCCCAGCATTTT | CASSPTGDQPQHF | TRBJ1-5 | . | TRBV5-1 | TRBD1
TGCGCCAGCAGCAAATCGGGCGGACAGCCAGACACCGGGGAGCTGTTTTTT | CASSKSGGQPDTGELFF | TRBJ2-2 | . | TRBV5-1 | .
TGTGCCAGTAGTCAGGGGAGCAATCAGCCCCAGCATTTT | CASSQGSNQPQHF | TRBJ1-5 | . | TRBV19 | .
TGTGCCAGCAGGCACACAGGGGAGGAGCAGTTCTTC | CASRHTGEEQFF | TRBJ2-1 | . | TRBV2 | TRBD1
TGTGCCAGCAGCTCGAGCTCCTACAATGAGCAGTTCTTC | CASSSSSYNEQFF | TRBJ2-1 | . | TRBV5-6 | .
TGCGCCAGCAGCCAGACAGGTGGAAACACCATATATTTT | CASSQTGGNTIYF | TRBJ1-3 | . | TRBV10-2 | .
TGCGCCAGCAGCCAGGACAGTTCAAGGGCTGCTGGAAACACCATATATTTT | CASSQDSSRAAGNTIYF | TRBJ1-3 | . | TRBV4-1 | .
TGTGCCAGCAGTTACGGGGCGGGAGCCACCTACGAGCAGTACTTC | CASSYGAGATYEQYF | TRBJ2-7 | . | TRBV6-7 | TRBD2
TGTGCCAGCAGCTGGGGGGGCAGGTTAACTGGAAACACCATATATTTT | CASSWGGRLTGNTIYF | TRBJ1-3 | . | TRBV7-2 | .
TGTGCCACCAGCACGGTGTCTGCATCCTACGAGCAGTACTTC | CATSTVSASYEQYF | TRBJ2-7 | once | TRBV15 | .
TGTGCCAGCAGCCTCCACAGGGACTCTGGGGCCAACGTCCTGACTTTC | CASSLHRDSGANVLTF | TRBJ2-6 | . | TRBV28 | .
TGTGCCAGCAGACAAAACAGGGGTTTTAATGAAAAACTGTTTTTT | CASRQNRGFNEKLFF | TRBJ1-4 | few | TRBV11-2 | TRBD1
TGTGCCAGCAGCTTCACGGGGAGCAATCAGCCCCAGCATTTT | CASSFTGSNQPQHF | TRBJ1-5 | . | TRBV7-2 | .
TGTGCCAGCAGTTTGCGGGGGTCAGCCTACGAGCAGTACTTC | CASSLRGSAYEQYF | TRBJ2-7 | . | TRBV27 | TRBD2
TGTGCCAGCAGCGTTTCTGGGAGGGCCACAGATACGCAGTATTTT | CASSVSGRATDTQYF | TRBJ2-3 | once | TRBV9 | TRBD2
TGTGCCAGCAGTGGGGACAGGGGCACAGATACGCAGTATTTT | CASSGDRGTDTQYF | TRBJ2-3 | . | TRBV2 | TRBD1
TGTGCCAGCAGCTTAGAACATTTTGGAAACACCATATATTTT | CASSLEHFGNTIYF | TRBJ1-3 | . | TRBV7-9 | .
TGTGCCAGCAGCCCAACTATCCGGAGGGGGCTGGTCACTGAAGCTTTCTTT | CASSPTIRRGLVTEAFF | TRBJ1-1 | . | TRBV11-2 | TRBD1
TGCGCCAGCAGCTCAGGGGGAGTCTACGAGCAGTACTTC | CASSSGGVYEQYF | TRBJ2-7 | . | TRBV5-1 | TRBD1
TGTGCCAGCAGCCCGTCGTCGGGTCCCCGGGGAGATACGCAGTATTTT | CASSPSSGPRGDTQYF | TRBJ2-3 | . | TRBV5-4 | .
TGTGCCAGCAGCTTAGGGCAGGGGGCTTTCAATGAGCAGTTCTTC | CASSLGQGAFNEQFF | TRBJ2-1 | . | TRBV7-9 | TRBD1
TGTGCCAGCAGTCCAGGGGGCACTGGAAACACCATATATTTT | CASSPGGTGNTIYF | TRBJ1-3 | . | TRBV6-5 | TRBD1
TGCGCCAGCAGCTTGGGTGCTAGCGCCTCCTACAATGAGCAGTTCTTC | CASSLGASASYNEQFF | TRBJ2-1 | . | TRBV5-1 | .
TGTGCCAGCAGCCATGGACTAGCGGGTTTAGAGACCCAGTACTTC | CASSHGLAGLETQYF | TRBJ2-5 | . | TRBV16 | TRBD2
TGTGCCAGCAGCTTGGCCCGACCCCAGGGCGCCAATACGCAGTATTTT | CASSLARPQGANTQYF | TRBJ2-3 | . | TRBV5-4 | .
TGTGCCAGCAGCAATTCCCCAACAGGGGTGAGTACTGAAGCTTTCTTT | CASSNSPTGVSTEAFF | TRBJ1-1 | . | TRBV5-4 | TRBD1
TGTGCCAGCAGTTTATCGTCAGCCTACGAGCAGTACTTC | CASSLSSAYEQYF | TRBJ2-7 | . | TRBV27 | .
TGCGCCAGCTCCCCGGGACTGAACACCGGGGAGCTGTTTTTT | CASSPGLNTGELFF | TRBJ2-2 | few | TRBV5-1 | .
TGTGCCAGCGGACAGGGGGCCGCAGATACGCAGTATTTT | CASGQGAADTQYF | TRBJ2-3 | . | TRBV27 | TRBD1
TGTGCCACCCATAAACGTGGCCCCGCCTACAATGAGCAGTTCTTC | CATHKRGPAYNEQFF | TRBJ2-1 | . | TRBV19 | .
TGTGCCAGCAGACAAGGACTAGCGGGCAGAAATGAGCAGTTCTTC | CASRQGLAGRNEQFF | TRBJ2-1 | . | TRBV6-5 | TRBD2
TGTGCCAGCCACAGGGGGGGAGAGCAGTACTTC | CASHRGGEQYF | TRBJ2-7 | once | TRBV6-6 | .
TGCGCCAGCAGCTGGGACAGGAGTACCTTCTCCTACGAGCAGTACTTC | CASSWDRSTFSYEQYF | TRBJ2-7 | once | TRBV5-1 | TRBD1
TGTGCCAGCAGCTTAGCGTCGCGAGGCTCGGACGAGCAGTACTTC | CASSLASRGSDEQYF | TRBJ2-7 | many | TRBV7-6 | .
TGTGCCAGCAGCTTAGGCCTGACAGGGGGTTCTGAAAAACTGTTTTTT | CASSLGLTGGSEKLFF | TRBJ1-4 | . | TRBV5-5 | TRBD1
TGTGCCAGTAGTATAGAAGGGGGAACAGGGGTCGGCACTGAAGCTTTCTTT | CASSIEGGTGVGTEAFF | TRBJ1-1 | . | TRBV19 | TRBD1
TGTGCCAGCAGTGAGTACGGCAGGGGCAGCAATCAGCCCCAGCATTTT | CASSEYGRGSNQPQHF | TRBJ1-5 | . | TRBV6-1 | .
TGTGCCAGCAGTGATCAGGGCGGTAACAATCAGCCCCAGCATTTT | CASSDQGGNNQPQHF | TRBJ1-5 | . | TRBV6-1 | .
TGTGCCAGCACGGGGACAGAAGTGCTGGGCACTGAAGCTTTCTTT | CASTGTEVLGTEAFF | TRBJ1-1 | . | TRBV6-1 | TRBD1
TGTGCCGGCACTCATACTAGCGGCCAAGAGACCCAGTACTTC | CAGTHTSGQETQYF | TRBJ2-5 | . | TRBV9 | TRBD2
TGTGCCAGCAGCTCTCGGACAGGGGACACTGAAGCTTTCTTT | CASSSRTGDTEAFF | TRBJ1-1 | . | TRBV11-2 | TRBD1
TGTGCCAGCAGGTTACAACAGGGTTGGCTACACGAGCAGTACTTC | CASRLQQGWLHEQYF | TRBJ2-7 | . | TRBV28 | .
TGCGCCAGCAGCTTGACTGCGGGATCGAACACTGAAGCTTTCTTT | CASSLTAGSNTEAFF | TRBJ1-1 | once | TRBV5-1 | .
TGTGCCAGCAGTGGCCCGAAGGGGGAGGGTTGGAAAGGGTATGGCTACACCTTC | CASSGPKGEGWKGYGYTF | TRBJ1-2 | . | TRBV28 | .
TGTGCCAGCAGCGTCACCGGGACAGGGGGCTACGAGCAGTACTTC | CASSVTGTGGYEQYF | TRBJ2-7 | few | TRBV9 | TRBD1
TGTGCCGTGGGGCCGTATAGCAATCAGCCCCAGCATTTT | CAVGPYSNQPQHF | TRBJ1-5 | . | TRBV6-5 | .
TGCAGGGCGGGAAACGAGCAGTACTTC | CRAGNEQYF | TRBJ2-7 | . | TRBV20-1 | .
TGTGCCAGTAGTATCGGGACTAGCGGTTACAATGAGCAGTTCTTC | CASSIGTSGYNEQFF | TRBJ2-1 | . | TRBV19 | TRBD2
TGTGCCAGCAGTTTTAGGGCTAGCGGGAGGACCGGGGAGCTGTTTTTT | CASSFRASGRTGELFF | TRBJ2-2 | . | TRBV28 | TRBD2